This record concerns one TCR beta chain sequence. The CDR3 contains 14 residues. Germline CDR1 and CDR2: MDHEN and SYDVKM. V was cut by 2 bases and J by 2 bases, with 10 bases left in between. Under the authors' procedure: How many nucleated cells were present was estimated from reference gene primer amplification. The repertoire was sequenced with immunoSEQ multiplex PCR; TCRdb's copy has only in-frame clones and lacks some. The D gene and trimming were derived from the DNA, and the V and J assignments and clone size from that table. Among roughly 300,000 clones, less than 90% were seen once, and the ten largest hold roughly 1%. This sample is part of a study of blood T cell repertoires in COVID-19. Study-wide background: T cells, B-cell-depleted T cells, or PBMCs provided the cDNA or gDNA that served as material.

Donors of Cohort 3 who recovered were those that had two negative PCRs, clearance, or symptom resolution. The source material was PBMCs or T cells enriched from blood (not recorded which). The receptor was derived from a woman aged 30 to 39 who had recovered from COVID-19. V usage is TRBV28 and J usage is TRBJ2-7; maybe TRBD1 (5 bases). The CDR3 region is CASSLPPTAYEQYF. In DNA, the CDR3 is TGTGCCAGCAGTTTACCCCCGACAGCCTACGAGCAGTACTTC.